This TCR beta chain was identified in a study of cytomegalovirus exposure and HLA in healthy donors. About the study: Later analysis reported that the 120 or so validation repertoires shared the platform of the roughly 700 first-cohort repertoires. Study outcomes and limitations: Clusters of TCRs from the first cohort tended to co-occur in the 120 or so validation repertoires (as a later analysis found). As was reported, the classifier diagnosed cytomegalovirus status with high specificity and sensitivity.

The V end was cut by 0 bases, the J end by 5 bases, with 5 bases between. This CDR3 is 11 amino acids long. The germline CDR1 and CDR2 sequences are GTSNPN and SVGIG (reference sequence). Profiling relied on immunoSEQ multiplex PCR, and the TCRdb table lists in-frame clones only, not all of them. The top ten hold more than 15% of the sample, which has about 180,000 clones, 85% seen once. As for this clone: Its antigen is unknown.

This chain uses TRBV30 with TRBJ2-7; D ambiguous. The sequencing sample was made of PBMCs. The source of this sequence is a man younger than 35 in good health and CMV-seropositive. The CDR3 DNA sequence: TGTGCCTGGAGTGTACCTAACGAGCAGTACTTC. Translating it yields CAWSVPNEQYF.